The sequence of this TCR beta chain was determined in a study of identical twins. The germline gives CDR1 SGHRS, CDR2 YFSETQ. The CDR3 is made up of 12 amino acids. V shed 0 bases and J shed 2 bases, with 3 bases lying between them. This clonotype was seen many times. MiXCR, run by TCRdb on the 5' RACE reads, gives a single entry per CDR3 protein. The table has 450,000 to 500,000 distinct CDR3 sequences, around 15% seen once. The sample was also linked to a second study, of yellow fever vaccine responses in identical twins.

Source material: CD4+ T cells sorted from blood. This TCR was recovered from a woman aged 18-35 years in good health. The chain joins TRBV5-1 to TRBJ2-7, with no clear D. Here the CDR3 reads CASSLEPYEQYF. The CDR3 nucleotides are TGCGCCAGCAGCTTGGAGCCCTACGAGCAGTACTTC. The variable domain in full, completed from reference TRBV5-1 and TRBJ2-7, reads KAGVTQTPRYLIKTRGQQVTLSCSPISGHRSVSWYQQTPGQGLQFLFEYFSETQRNKGNFPGRFSGRQFSNSRSEMNVSTLELGDSALYLCASSLEPYEQYFGPGTRLTVT.